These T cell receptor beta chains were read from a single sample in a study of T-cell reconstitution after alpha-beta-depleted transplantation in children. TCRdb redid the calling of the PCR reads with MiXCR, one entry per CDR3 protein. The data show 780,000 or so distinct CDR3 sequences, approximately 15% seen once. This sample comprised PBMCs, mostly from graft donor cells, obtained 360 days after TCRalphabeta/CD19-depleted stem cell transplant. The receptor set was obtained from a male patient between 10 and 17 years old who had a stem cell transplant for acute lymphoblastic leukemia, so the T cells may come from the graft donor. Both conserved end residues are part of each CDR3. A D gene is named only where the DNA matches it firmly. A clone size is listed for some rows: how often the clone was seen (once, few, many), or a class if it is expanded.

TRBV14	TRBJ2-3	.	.	CASSQAWGRGSTDTQYF	TGTGCCAGCAGCCAAGCTTGGGGACGGGGTAGCACAGATACGCAGTATTTT
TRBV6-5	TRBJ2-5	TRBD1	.	CASSRGPGTGLQETQYF	TGTGCCAGCAGTAGGGGCCCCGGGACAGGGCTCCAAGAGACCCAGTACTTC
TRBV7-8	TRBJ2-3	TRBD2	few	CASRAGRLNTQYF	TGTGCCAGCAGGGCCGGGAGGCTCAATACGCAGTATTTT
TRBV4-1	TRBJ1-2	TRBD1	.	CASRPPGQRADNRGYGYTF	TGCGCCAGCAGACCTCCGGGACAGCGGGCCGATAATCGAGGCTATGGCTACACCTTC
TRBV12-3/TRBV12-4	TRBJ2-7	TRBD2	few	CASSPATSGGYEQYF	TGTGCCAGCAGCCCAGCGACTAGCGGGGGGTACGAGCAGTACTTC
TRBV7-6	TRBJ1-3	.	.	CASSLEPSGNTIYF	TGTGCCAGCAGCTTAGAACCCAGTGGAAACACCATATATTTT
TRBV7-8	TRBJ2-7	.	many	CASSHRVYEQYF	TGTGCCAGCAGCCATCGGGTCTACGAGCAGTACTTC
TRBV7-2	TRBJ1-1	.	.	CASSLSVLSVEAFF	TGTGCCAGCAGCTTATCCGTCCTCTCAGTTGAAGCTTTCTTT
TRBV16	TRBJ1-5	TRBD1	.	CASSPWDSYQPQHF	TGTGCCAGCAGCCCCTGGGACAGTTATCAGCCCCAGCATTTT
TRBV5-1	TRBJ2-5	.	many	CASSLTRDSQETQYF	TGCGCCAGCAGCTTGACGCGGGACAGCCAAGAGACCCAGTACTTC
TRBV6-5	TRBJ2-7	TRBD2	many	CASSYRAGGSYEQYF	TGTGCCAGCAGTTACCGAGCGGGAGGGTCCTACGAGCAGTACTTC
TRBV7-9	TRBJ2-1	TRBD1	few	CASRKQGSHGGEQFF	TGTGCCAGCAGGAAACAGGGGTCTCATGGCGGTGAGCAGTTCTTC
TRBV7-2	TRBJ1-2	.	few	CASSLGDPVRAPDGYTF	TGTGCCAGCAGCTTAGGAGACCCAGTCAGGGCCCCGGATGGCTACACCTTC
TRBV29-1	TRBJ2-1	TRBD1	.	CSVDRGLSYNEQFF	TGCAGCGTCGACAGGGGGCTCTCCTACAATGAGCAGTTCTTC
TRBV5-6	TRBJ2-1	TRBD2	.	CASSLGAGGFGEQFF	TGTGCCAGCAGCTTGGGAGCGGGAGGATTCGGTGAGCAGTTCTTC
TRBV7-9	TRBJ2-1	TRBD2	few	CASSPSGIPTHDEQFF	TGTGCCAGCAGCCCTAGCGGGATCCCGACACACGATGAGCAGTTCTTC
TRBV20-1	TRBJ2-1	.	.	CSARRNEQFF	TGCAGTGCTAGGCGGAATGAGCAGTTCTTC
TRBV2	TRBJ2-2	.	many	CASSEVTYPNTGELFF	TGTGCCAGCAGTGAAGTCACCTACCCAAACACCGGGGAGCTGTTTTTT
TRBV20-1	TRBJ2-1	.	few	CSAIPDSWKQFF	TGCAGTGCTATACCGGACTCCTGGAAGCAGTTCTTC
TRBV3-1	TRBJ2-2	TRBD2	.	CASSQRTSGELFF	TGTGCCAGCAGCCAGAGGACTAGCGGGGAGCTGTTTTTT
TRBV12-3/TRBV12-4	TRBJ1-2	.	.	CASSSLRDWPGYGYTF	TGTGCCAGCAGTTCACTGAGGGACTGGCCAGGCTATGGCTACACCTTC
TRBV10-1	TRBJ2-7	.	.	CASSPEWGEQYF	TGCGCCAGCAGTCCAGAATGGGGCGAGCAGTACTTC
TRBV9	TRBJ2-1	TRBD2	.	CASSDRGLAGFLSYNEQFF	TGTGCCAGCAGCGACCGGGGACTAGCGGGGTTCCTCTCCTACAATGAGCAGTTCTTC
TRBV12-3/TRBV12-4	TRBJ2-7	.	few	CASTTNGGFYEQYF	TGTGCCAGCACCACAAACGGGGGTTTCTACGAGCAGTACTTC
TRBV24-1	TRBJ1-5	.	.	CATSDQGDNQPQHF	TGTGCCACCAGTGATCAGGGCGACAATCAGCCCCAGCATTTT
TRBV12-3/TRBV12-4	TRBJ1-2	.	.	CASSLVGPYGYTF	TGTGCCAGCAGTTTAGTAGGGCCTTATGGCTACACCTTC
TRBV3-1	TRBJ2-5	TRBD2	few	CASSQPLAGQETQYF	TGTGCCAGCAGCCAGCCACTAGCGGGGCAAGAGACCCAGTACTTC
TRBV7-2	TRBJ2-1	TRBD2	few	CASSLGGAGGYNEQFF	TGTGCCAGCAGCTTAGGAGGAGCGGGAGGGTACAATGAGCAGTTCTTC
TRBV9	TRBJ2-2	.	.	CASSVSGGYTGELFF	TGTGCCAGCAGCGTAAGTGGCGGCTACACCGGGGAGCTGTTTTTT